Below are 7 T cell receptor beta chains sequenced from a single sample in a study of blood T cell repertoires in COVID-19. Libraries were prepared by immunoSEQ multiplex PCR; TCRdb keeps only in-frame clonotypes and omits some of them. Among around 100,000 clones listed, approximately 88% were seen once. Sequencing was performed on peripheral blood. These receptors were obtained from a woman aged 70-85 years with acute or convalescent COVID-19.

The rearrangement links TRBV27 to TRBJ1-6, with TRBD1 identical over 7 bases. V trimming: 6 bases; J trimming: 15 bases; junction bases outside the gene matches: 11. CDR3 size: 13 residues. Per germline, CDR1 MNHEY and CDR2 SMNVEV (reference sequence). CDR3 in DNA: TGTGCCAGCAGCACTCTACACCGGACAGGCCTCCACTTT. It translates to CASSTLHRTGLHF.

V and J are TRBV19 and TRBJ1-1; a weak D match, TRBD1 (6 bases). V was cut by 5 bases and J by 1 base, with 20 bases left in between. Germline V gene data show CDR1 as LNHDA and CDR2 as SQIVND (reference sequence). The CDR3 spans 17 residues. CDR3 sequence reads: CASSRGAPGQRNTEAFF. Written as DNA, the CDR3 is TGTGCCAGTAGTCGGGGGGCCCCGGGACAACGGAACACTGAAGCTTTCTTT.

The chain employs TRBV3-1 (or the pseudogene TRBV3-2) and TRBJ2-3; TRBD2 aligns across 7 bases. There are 13 residues in the CDR3. Germline V gene sequence: CDR1 LGHDT, CDR2 YNNKEL (reference sequence). The V segment lost 3 bases and the J segment 6 bases; nucleotides outside the gene matches: 3. This chain's CDR3 is CASSHRGGDTQYF. CDR3 bases: TGTGCCAGCAGCCACCGGGGAGGGGATACGCAGTATTTT.

This clone has just a few counts. The V and J genes are TRBV11-3 and TRBJ2-1; tentatively, D is TRBD1 (6 bases). The germline V and J ends were trimmed by 6 bases and 5 bases, with 17 bases remaining between them. The germline V gene has CDR1 SGHNT and CDR2 YENEEA. The CDR3 consists of 15 residues. This CDR3 reads CASSSTGTLNNEQFF. CDR3 nucleotides: TGTGCCAGCAGTTCTACCGGGACACTAAACAATGAGCAGTTCTTC.

The rearrangement links TRBV3-1 (or the pseudogene TRBV3-2) to TRBJ2-2, with TRBD1 matching over 7 bases. Germline CDR1 reads LGHDT; CDR2 reads YNNKEL (reference sequence). This CDR3 is built from 15 residues. V dropped 3 bases and J dropped 1; count of bases not matched to a gene: 2. CDR3 coding DNA: TGTGCCAGCAGCCAGACAGGGAGGAACACCGGGGAGCTGTTTTTT. It encodes CASSQTGRNTGELFF.

The V call is TRBV18, the J call TRBJ2-5, with D maybe TRBD1 (5 bases). Trimming shortened V by 3 bases and J by 7 bases, and 12 bases separated the two germline ends. The CDR3 length is 13 residues. Germline loops: CDR1 KGHSH, CDR2 LQKENI. Written as DNA, the CDR3 is TGTGCCAGCTCACCCGACCGGCAGGGGACCCAGTACTTC. It translates to CASSPDRQGTQYF.

The chain uses TRBV5-5 and TRBJ2-3; a possible D gene is TRBD2 (5 bases). Per the germline V gene, CDR1 is SGHKS and CDR2 is YYEKEE (reference sequence). V shed 0 bases and J shed 3 bases, with 14 bases lying between them. The CDR3 contains 16 residues. The CDR3 coding sequence is TGTGCCAGCAGCTTGGCGGGAAATATGCGAACAGATACGCAGTATTTT. Residues: CASSLAGNMRTDTQYF.